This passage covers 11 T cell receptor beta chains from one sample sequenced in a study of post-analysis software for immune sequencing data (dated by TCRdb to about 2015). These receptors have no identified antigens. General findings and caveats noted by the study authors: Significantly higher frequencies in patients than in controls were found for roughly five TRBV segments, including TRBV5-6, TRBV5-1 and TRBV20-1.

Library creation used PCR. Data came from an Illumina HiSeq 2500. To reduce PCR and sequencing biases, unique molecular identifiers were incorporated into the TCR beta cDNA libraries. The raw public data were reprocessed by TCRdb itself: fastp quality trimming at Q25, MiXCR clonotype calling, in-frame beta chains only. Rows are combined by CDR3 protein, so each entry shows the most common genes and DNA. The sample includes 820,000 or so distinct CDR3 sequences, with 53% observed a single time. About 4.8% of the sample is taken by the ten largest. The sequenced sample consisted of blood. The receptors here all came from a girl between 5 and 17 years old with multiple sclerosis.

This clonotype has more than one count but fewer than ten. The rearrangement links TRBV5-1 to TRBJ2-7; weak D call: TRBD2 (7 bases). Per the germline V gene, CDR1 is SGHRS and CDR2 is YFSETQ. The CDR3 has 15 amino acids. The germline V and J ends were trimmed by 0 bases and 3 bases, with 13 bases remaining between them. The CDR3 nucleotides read TGCGCCAGCAGCTTGGATGGGGGGGCTATCTACGAGCAGTACTTC. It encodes CASSLDGGAIYEQYF.

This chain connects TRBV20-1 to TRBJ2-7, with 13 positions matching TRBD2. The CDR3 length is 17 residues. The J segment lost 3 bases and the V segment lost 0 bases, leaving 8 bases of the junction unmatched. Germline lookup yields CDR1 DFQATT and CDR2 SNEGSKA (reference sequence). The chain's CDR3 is CSARDAGLAGVNYEQYF. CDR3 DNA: TGCAGTGCTAGAGATGCTGGACTAGCGGGAGTGAACTACGAGCAGTACTTC.

This chain's CDR3 is CASSPGYRAYGYTF. As DNA, the CDR3 is TGTGCCAGCAGCCCGGGTTACAGGGCCTATGGCTACACCTTC. The chain couples TRBV7-9 to TRBJ1-2; D is possibly TRBD1 (6 bases). Per germline, CDR1 SEHNR and CDR2 FQNEAQ (reference sequence). This CDR3 spans 14 amino acids. Trimming left V 5 bases short and J 4 bases short, with 14 bases between.

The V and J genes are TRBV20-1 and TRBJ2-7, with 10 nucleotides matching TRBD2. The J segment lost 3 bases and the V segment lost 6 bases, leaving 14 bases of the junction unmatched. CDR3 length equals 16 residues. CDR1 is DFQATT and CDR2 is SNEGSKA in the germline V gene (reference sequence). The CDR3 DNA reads TGCAGTGCCGAGAATCTCAAGCGGGAGGGCCTCTACGAGCAGTACTTC. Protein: CSAENLKREGLYEQYF.

The CDR3 DNA follows: TGTGCCAGCAGCGTAGTAGGGGGGGCGCGTAGCACAGATACGCAGTATTTT. Amino acid sequence: CASSVVGGARSTDTQYF. The rearrangement links TRBV9 to TRBJ2-3; tentative D call: TRBD2 (7 bases). The CDR3 consists of 17 residues. The ends were cut back, 0 bases at V and 0 bases at J, with 14 bases in the middle. From germline, CDR1 is SGDLS and CDR2 YYNGEE.

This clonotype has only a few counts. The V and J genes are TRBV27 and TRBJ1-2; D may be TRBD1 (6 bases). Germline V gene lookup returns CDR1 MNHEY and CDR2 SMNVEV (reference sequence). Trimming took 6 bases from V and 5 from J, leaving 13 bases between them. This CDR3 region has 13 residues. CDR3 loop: CASSPPGQYGYTF. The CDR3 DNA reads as TGTGCCAGCAGCCCTCCCGGACAGTATGGCTACACCTTC.

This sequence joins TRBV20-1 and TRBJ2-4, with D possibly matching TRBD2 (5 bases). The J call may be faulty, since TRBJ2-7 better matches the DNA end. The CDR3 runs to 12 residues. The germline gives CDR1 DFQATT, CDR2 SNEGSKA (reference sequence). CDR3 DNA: TGCAGTGCTAGACGCGGGCTCTACGAGCAGTACTTC. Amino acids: CSARRGLYEQYF.

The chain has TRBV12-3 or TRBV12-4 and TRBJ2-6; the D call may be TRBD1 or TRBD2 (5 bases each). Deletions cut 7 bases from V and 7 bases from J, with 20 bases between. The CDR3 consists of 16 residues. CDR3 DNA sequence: TGTGCCAGCAACCTGGGACGACCTTTTTCTGCCAACGTCCTGACTTTC. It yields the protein CASNLGRPFSANVLTF.

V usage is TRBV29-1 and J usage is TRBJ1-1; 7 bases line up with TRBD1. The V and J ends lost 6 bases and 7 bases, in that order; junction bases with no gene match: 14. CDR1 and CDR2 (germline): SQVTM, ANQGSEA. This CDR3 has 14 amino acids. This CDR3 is CSVPPWGQKSEAFF. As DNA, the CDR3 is TGCAGCGTCCCCCCTTGGGGACAGAAGAGTGAAGCTTTCTTT.

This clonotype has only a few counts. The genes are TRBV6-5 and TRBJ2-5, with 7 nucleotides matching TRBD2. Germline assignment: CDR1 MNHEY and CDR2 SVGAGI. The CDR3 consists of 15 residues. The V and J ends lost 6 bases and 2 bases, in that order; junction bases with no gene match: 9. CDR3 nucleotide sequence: TGTGCCAGCAGAACCCCCAGCGGGGCACAAGAGACCCAGTACTTC. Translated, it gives CASRTPSGAQETQYF.

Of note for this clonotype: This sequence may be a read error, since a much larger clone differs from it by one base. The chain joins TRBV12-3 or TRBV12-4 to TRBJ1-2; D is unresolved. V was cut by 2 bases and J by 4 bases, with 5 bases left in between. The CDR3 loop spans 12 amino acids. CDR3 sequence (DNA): TGTGCCAGCAGTTTAAATATCTATGGCTACACCTTC. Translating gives CASSLNIYGYTF.